This TCR beta chain was found in a study of CD8+ T cells in alopecia areata. Study-wide context: The study gave tofacitinib for 6 to 18 months, then 6 months off drug. Study conclusions and caveats: With just one nonresponder, it is still uncertain whether baseline CD8+ expansion relates to response. Sequencing of scalp tissue also captures the resident alphabeta T cells of normal skin.

Investigators isolated RNA and reverse transcribed it into cDNA to act as the sequencing template. Profiled with immunoSEQ multiplex PCR; TCRdb holds only in-frame clones, not every one. The table has about 180,000 clones, 53% seen once. The CDR3 runs to 16 residues. Germline CDR1 reads MNHEY; CDR2 reads SMNVEV (reference sequence). Trimming pared 0 bases from V and 0 bases from J, leaving 9 bases between. Treatment: oral pan-JAK inhibitor, 5-10 mg twice daily. A note on this clone: Antigen specificity is unknown.

The genes are TRBV27 and TRBJ2-1, with unresolved D. This clonotype was sampled from a human donor with alopecia areata. The specimen was CD8+ T cells sorted from blood, collected at week 24, from a patient treated with tofacitinib. The CDR3 region is CASSLSAHSSYNEQFF. As DNA, the CDR3 is TGTGCCAGCAGTTTATCGGCCCACAGCTCCTACAATGAGCAGTTCTTC.